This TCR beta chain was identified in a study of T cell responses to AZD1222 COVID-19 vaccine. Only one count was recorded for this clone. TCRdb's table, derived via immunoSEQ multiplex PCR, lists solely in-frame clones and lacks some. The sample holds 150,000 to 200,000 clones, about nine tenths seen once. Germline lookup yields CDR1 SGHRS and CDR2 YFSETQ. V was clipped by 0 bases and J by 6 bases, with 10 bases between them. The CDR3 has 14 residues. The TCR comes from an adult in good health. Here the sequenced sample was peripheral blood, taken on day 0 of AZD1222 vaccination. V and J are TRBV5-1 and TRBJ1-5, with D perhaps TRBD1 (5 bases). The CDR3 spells CASSLDTGGQPQHF. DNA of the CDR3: TGCGCCAGCAGCTTGGATACAGGCGGTCAGCCCCAGCATTTT.